This TCR beta chain comes out of a study of Ad26.COV2.S vaccination and SARS-CoV-2 variants. Study-level findings and limits: Individuals receiving vaccine had higher spike-specific TCR breadth than placebo recipients did.

Between the trimmed V and J ends, which lost 2 bases and 0 bases, there was a span of 8 bases. This CDR3 is built from 15 residues. CDR1 is SGHNT, CDR2 YENEEA, per germline. As regards this clone: The antigen remains unidentified.

Clones were read by immunoSEQ multiplex PCR, and TCRdb kept only the in-frame ones, dropping some. The data contain 180,000 or so clones, 87% of them seen just once; the ten biggest clones take up about 5.9%. The specimen was peripheral blood, collected after recovery from COVID-19. The clonotype was recovered from a human donor who had recovered from COVID-19. The chain couples TRBV11-3 to TRBJ2-1; the D is unclear. The DNA for the CDR3 is TGTGCCAGCAGCTTAACCGCCGGCTCCTACAATGAGCAGTTCTTC. Its translation is CASSLTAGSYNEQFF.